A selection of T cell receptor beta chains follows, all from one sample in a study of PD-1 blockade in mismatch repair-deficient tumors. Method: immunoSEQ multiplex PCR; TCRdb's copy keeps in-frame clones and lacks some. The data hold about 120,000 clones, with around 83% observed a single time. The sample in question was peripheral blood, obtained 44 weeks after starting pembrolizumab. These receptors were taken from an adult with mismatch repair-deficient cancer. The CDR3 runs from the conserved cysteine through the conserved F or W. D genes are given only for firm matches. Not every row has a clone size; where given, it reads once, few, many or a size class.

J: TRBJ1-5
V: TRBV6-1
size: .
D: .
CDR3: CASSASRDLSNQPQHF
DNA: TGTGCCAGCAGTGCCAGCAGGGATTTGAGCAATCAGCCCCAGCATTTT

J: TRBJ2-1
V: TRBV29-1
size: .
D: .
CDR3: CSVEVTRDVFF
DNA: TGCAGCGTCGAAGTAACCAGGGACGTGTTCTTC

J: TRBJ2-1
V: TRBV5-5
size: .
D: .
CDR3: CASSYRTDSYNEQFF
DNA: TGTGCCAGCAGCTACAGGACAGACTCCTACAATGAGCAGTTCTTC

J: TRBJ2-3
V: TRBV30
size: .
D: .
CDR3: CAWSSGKGATDTQYF
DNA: TGTGCCTGGAGTAGCGGGAAGGGGGCCACAGATACGCAGTATTTT

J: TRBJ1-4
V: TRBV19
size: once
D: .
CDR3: CASQWGRGEKLFF
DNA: TGTGCCAGCCAGTGGGGCCGGGGTGAAAAACTGTTTTTT

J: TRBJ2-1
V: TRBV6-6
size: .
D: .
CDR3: CASSYSMVLAYNEQFF
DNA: TGTGCCAGCAGTTACTCGATGGTACTAGCTTACAATGAGCAGTTCTTC

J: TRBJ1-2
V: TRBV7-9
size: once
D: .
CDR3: CASSLGTVTYGYTF
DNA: TGTGCCAGCAGCTTAGGGACAGTGACCTATGGCTACACCTTC

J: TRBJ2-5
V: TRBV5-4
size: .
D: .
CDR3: CASIGGARLQETQYF
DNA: TGTGCCAGCATAGGTGGGGCGCGGCTCCAAGAGACCCAGTACTTC

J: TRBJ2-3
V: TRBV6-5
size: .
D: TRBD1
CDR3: CASSRLGQSDTQYF
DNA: TGTGCCAGCAGCCGCCTGGGACAGTCGGATACGCAGTATTTT

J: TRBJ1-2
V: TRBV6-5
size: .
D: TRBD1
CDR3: CASSPGTDSNYGYTF
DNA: TGTGCCAGCAGTCCGGGGACAGATTCGAACTATGGCTACACCTTC

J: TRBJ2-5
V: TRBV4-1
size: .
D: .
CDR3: CASSKGGLETQYF
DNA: TGCGCCAGCAGTAAAGGGGGTTTGGAGACCCAGTACTTC

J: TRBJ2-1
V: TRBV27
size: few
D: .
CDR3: CASSAAGVTNEQFF
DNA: TGTGCCAGCAGTGCCGCCGGGGTTACCAATGAGCAGTTCTTC

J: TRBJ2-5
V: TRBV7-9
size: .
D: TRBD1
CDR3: CASSLRGTVITETQYF
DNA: TGTGCCAGCAGCTTAAGGGGGACAGTAATCACAGAGACCCAGTACTTC

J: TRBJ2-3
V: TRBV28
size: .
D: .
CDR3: CASSHRGFMDTQYF
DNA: TGTGCCAGCAGCCATAGAGGGTTTATGGATACGCAGTATTTT

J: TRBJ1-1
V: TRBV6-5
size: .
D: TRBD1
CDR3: CASTPDRVNTEAFF
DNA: TGTGCCAGCACCCCGGACAGGGTGAACACTGAAGCTTTCTTT

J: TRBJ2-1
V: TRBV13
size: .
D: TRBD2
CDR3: CASSYGTSSYNEQFF
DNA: TGTGCCAGCAGCTACGGGACTAGCTCCTACAATGAGCAGTTCTTC

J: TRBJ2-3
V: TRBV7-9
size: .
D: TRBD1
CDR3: CASSLTGGSTDTQYF
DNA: TGTGCCAGCAGCTTGACAGGGGGATCCACAGATACGCAGTATTTT

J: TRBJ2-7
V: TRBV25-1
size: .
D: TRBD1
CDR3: CASSDRTGTYEQYF
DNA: TGTGCCAGCAGTGACAGGACAGGGACCTACGAGCAGTACTTC

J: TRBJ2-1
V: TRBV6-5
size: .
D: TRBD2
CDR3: CASSYREGSYTNEQFF
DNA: TGTGCCAGCAGTTACCGGGAGGGGTCCTACACGAATGAGCAGTTCTTC

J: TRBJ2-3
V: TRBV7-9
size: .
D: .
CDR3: CASSFPTDTQYF
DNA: TGTGCCAGCAGCTTCCCCACAGATACGCAGTATTTT

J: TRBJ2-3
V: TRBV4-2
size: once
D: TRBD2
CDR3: CASSQDLRAGGRKQYF
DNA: TGTGCCAGCAGCCAAGACTTGAGAGCGGGAGGTCGTAAGCAGTATTTT

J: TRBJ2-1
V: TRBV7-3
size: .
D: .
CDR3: CASSFDSYNEQFF
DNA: TGTGCCAGCAGCTTCGACAGCTACAATGAGCAGTTCTTC

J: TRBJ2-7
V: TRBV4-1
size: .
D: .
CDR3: CASSQGLISYEQYF
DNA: TGCGCCAGCAGCCAAGGGCTAATCTCCTACGAGCAGTACTTC

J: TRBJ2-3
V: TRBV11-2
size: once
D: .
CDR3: CASSSLSSLTDTQYF
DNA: TGTGCCAGCAGCTCCCTGTCGTCCCTCACAGATACGCAGTATTTT

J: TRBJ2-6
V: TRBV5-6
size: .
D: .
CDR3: CASSLVTGANVLTF
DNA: TGTGCCAGCAGCTTGGTTACTGGGGCCAACGTCCTGACTTTC

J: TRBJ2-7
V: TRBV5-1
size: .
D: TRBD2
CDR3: CASSLGPYSGTSYEQYF
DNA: TGCGCCAGCAGCTTGGGTCCCTATAGCGGGACTTCCTACGAGCAGTACTTC

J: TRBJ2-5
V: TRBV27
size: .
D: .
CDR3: CASSITAEPYQETQYF
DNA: TGTGCCAGCAGTATTACAGCCGAGCCGTACCAAGAGACCCAGTACTTC

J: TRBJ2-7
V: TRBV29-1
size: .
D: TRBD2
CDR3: CSVETMTSANSYEQYF
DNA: TGCAGCGTTGAAACGATGACTAGCGCAAACTCCTACGAGCAGTACTTC

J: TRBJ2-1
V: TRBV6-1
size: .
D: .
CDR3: CASSELSGYNEQFF
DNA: TGTGCCAGCAGTGAATTATCAGGATACAATGAGCAGTTCTTC

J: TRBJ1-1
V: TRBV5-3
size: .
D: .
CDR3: CARSLAWGNTEAFF
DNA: TGTGCCAGAAGCTTGGCCTGGGGGAACACTGAAGCTTTCTTT

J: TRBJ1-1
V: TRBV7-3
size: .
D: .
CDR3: CASSHQGNTEAFF
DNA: TGTGCCAGCAGTCATCAGGGGAACACTGAAGCTTTCTTT

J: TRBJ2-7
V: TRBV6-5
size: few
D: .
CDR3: CASSSGDYEQYF
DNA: TGTGCCAGCTCCTCAGGCGACTACGAGCAGTACTTC

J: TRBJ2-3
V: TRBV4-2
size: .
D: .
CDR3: CASSQAGTSSTDTQYF
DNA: TGTGCCAGCAGCCAAGCGGGGACGTCGAGCACAGATACGCAGTATTTT

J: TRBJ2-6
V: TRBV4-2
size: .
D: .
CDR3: CASSQDNNSGANVLTF
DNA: TGTGCCAGCAGCCAAGATAACAACTCTGGGGCCAACGTCCTGACTTTC

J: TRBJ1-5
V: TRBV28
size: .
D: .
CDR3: CASSLLGHSQGPQHF
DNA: TGTGCCAGCAGTTTACTGGGACACTCTCAGGGGCCCCAGCATTTT

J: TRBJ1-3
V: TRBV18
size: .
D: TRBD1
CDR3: CASSPGQENTIYF
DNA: TGTGCCAGCTCACCAGGACAGGAAAACACCATATATTTT

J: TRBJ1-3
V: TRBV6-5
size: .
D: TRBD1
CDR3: CASRLEGGPGNTIYF
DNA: TGTGCCAGCAGGCTAGAAGGGGGCCCTGGAAACACCATATATTTT

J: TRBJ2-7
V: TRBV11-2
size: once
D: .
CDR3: CASSPTGLSYEQYF
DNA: TGTGCCAGCAGCCCTACGGGACTCTCCTACGAGCAGTACTTC

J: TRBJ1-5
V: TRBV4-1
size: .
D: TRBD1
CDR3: CASSPGQTYSNQPQHF
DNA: TGCGCCAGCAGCCCGGGACAGACTTATAGCAATCAGCCCCAGCATTTT

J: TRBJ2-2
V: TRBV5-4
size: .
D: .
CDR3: CASSRDQIQGGELFF
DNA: TGTGCCAGCAGCCGGGATCAGATACAGGGCGGGGAGCTGTTTTTT

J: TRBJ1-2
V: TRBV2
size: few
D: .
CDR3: CASSGGIQGAYGYTF
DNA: TGTGCCAGCAGTGGCGGTATCCAAGGGGCCTATGGCTACACCTTC

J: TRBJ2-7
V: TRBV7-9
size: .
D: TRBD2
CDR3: CASSGPGLVSEQYF
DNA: TGTGCCAGCTCAGGTCCCGGACTAGTCTCCGAGCAGTACTTC

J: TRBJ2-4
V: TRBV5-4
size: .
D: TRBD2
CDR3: CASSGTSDKNIQYF
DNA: TGTGCCAGCAGCGGAACTAGCGACAAAAACATTCAGTACTTC

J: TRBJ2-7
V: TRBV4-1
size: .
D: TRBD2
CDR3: CASSQGLSGREPYEQYF
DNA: TGCGCCAGCAGCCAAGGGTTGAGCGGGAGGGAACCCTACGAGCAGTACTTC

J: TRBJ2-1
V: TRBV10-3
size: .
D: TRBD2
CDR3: CAISVAGGLRNEQFF
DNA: TGTGCCATCAGTGTTGCGGGAGGGTTGCGGAATGAGCAGTTCTTC

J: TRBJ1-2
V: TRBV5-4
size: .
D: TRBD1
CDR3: CASSLSQGAEGYTF
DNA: TGTGCCAGCAGCTTGAGTCAGGGGGCAGAGGGCTACACCTTC

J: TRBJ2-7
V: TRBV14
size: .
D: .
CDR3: CASSHVNPPIGQYF
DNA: TGTGCCAGCAGCCATGTGAACCCCCCCATCGGGCAGTACTTC

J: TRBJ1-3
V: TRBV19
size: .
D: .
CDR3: CASSMEGAGNTIYF
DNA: TGTGCCAGTAGTATGGAGGGGGCTGGAAACACCATATATTTT

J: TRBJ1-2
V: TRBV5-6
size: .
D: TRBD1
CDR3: CASSLVGTGDYGYTF
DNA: TGTGCCAGCAGCTTGGTCGGGACAGGGGACTATGGCTACACCTTC

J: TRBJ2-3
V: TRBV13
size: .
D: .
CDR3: CASSPRGLADTQYF
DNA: TGTGCCAGCAGCCCGAGGGGGTTAGCAGATACGCAGTATTTT

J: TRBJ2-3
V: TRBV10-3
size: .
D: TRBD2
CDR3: CAISDDRSSGSPVRTQYF
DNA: TGTGCCATCAGTGATGACAGGTCTAGCGGGAGCCCGGTTCGTACGCAGTATTTT

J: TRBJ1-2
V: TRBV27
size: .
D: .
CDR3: CASSLSSDIPYGYTF
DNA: TGTGCCAGCAGTTTATCTTCAGATATCCCCTATGGCTACACCTTC

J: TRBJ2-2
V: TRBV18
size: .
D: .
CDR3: CASSPPFTGELFF
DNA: TGTGCCAGCTCACCACCGTTCACCGGGGAGCTGTTTTTT